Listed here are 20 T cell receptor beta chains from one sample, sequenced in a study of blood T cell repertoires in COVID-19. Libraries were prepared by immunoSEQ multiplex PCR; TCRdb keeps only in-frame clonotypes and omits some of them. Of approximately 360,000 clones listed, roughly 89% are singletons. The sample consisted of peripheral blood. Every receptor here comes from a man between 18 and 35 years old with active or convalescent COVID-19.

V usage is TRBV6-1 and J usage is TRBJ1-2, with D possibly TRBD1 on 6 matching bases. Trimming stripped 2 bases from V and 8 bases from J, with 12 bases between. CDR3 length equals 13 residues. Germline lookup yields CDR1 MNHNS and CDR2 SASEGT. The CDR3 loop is CASSEHRDGGYTF. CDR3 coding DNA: TGTGCCAGCAGTGAACACAGGGACGGGGGCTACACCTTC.

The CDR3 nucleotides read TGTGCCAGCAGCGTTTACACGGGGAACACTGAAGCTTTCTTT. Translation: CASSVYTGNTEAFF. The genes are TRBV9 and TRBJ1-1; D ambiguous. V shed 2 bases and J shed 1 base, with 9 bases lying between them. The CDR3 is 14 amino acids. From germline, CDR1 is SGDLS and CDR2 YYNGEE.

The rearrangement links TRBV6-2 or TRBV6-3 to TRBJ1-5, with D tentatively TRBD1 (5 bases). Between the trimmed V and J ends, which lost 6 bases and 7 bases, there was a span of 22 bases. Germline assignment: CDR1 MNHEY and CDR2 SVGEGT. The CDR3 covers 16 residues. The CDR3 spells CASSPHEARGYQPQHF. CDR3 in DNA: TGTGCCAGCAGCCCCCACGAAGCTCGGGGGTACCAGCCCCAGCATTTT.

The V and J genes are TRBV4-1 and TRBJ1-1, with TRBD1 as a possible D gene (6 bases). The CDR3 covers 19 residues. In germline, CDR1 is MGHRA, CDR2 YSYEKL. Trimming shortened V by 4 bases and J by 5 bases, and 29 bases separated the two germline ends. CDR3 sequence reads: CASSPQRSGGGGVRTEAFF. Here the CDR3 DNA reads TGCGCCAGCAGCCCACAACGAAGCGGCGGTGGGGGCGTTAGGACTGAAGCTTTCTTT.

The CDR3: CASSQGTGLGEKLFF. The CDR3 nucleotides read TGTGCCAGCAGCCAAGGGACAGGGCTAGGTGAAAAACTGTTTTTT. The V and J genes are TRBV3-1 (or the pseudogene TRBV3-2) and TRBJ1-4, with 8 bases matching TRBD1. CDR1 and CDR2 (germline): LGHDT, YNNKEL (reference sequence). The CDR3 extends over 15 amino acids. Trimming cost V 1 base and J 7 bases; bases outside gene matches: 5.

The CDR3 loop reads CASSPPRDGAKNIQYF. The CDR3 DNA is TGTGCCAGCAGCCCCCCACGAGACGGGGCCAAAAACATTCAGTACTTC. The chain uses TRBV7-9 and TRBJ2-4; D is ambiguous. In germline, CDR1 is SEHNR, CDR2 FQNEAQ (reference sequence). Trimming shortened V by 5 bases and J by 1 base, and 15 bases separated the two germline ends. This CDR3 comprises 16 residues.

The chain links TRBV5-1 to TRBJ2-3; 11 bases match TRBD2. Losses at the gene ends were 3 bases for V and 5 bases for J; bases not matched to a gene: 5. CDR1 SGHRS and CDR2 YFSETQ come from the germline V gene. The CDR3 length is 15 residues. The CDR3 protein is CASSSLAGAGDTQYF. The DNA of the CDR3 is TGCGCCAGCAGCTCACTAGCGGGGGCCGGAGATACGCAGTATTTT.

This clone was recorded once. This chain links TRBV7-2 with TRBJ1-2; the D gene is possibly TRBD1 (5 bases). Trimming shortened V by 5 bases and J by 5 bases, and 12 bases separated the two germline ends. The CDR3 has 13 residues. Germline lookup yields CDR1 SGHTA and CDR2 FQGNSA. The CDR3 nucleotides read TGTGCCAGCAGCCTCGGGACTCGGTATGGCTACACCTTC. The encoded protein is CASSLGTRYGYTF.

CDR3 amino acids: CASSLNGLGTEAFF. As DNA, the CDR3 is TGTGCCAGCAGCTTAAACGGGTTGGGCACTGAAGCTTTCTTT. This chain connects TRBV7-3 to TRBJ1-1; D is uncertain. There are 14 residues in the CDR3. The V gene's germline CDR1 is SGHTA and CDR2 FQGTGA. V was shortened by 1 base and J by 4 bases, with 10 bases between the two germline ends.

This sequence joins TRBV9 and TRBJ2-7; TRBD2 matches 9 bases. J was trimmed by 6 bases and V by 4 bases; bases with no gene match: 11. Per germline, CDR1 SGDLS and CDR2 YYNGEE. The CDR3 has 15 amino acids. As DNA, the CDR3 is TGTGCCAGCAGCCAGACTAGCGGAGGGTATAGCGAGCAGTACTTC. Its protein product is CASSQTSGGYSEQYF.

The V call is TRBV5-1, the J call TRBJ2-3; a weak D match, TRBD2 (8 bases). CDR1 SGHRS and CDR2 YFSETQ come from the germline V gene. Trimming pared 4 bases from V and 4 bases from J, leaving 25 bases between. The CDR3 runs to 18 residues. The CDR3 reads CASSPWGTAGDGADTQYF. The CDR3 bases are TGCGCCAGCAGCCCGTGGGGGACAGCGGGAGATGGTGCAGATACGCAGTATTTT.

This CDR3 reads CASSPTKLAGYYNEQFF. The CDR3 DNA is TGTGCCAGCAGCCCCACGAAACTAGCGGGATACTACAATGAGCAGTTCTTC. This chain links TRBV7-8 with TRBJ2-1; 10 positions match TRBD2. Germline assignment: CDR1 SGHVS and CDR2 FQNEAQ. J gave up 3 bases and V 5 bases, and 10 bases lay outside the gene matches. The CDR3 loop spans 17 amino acids.

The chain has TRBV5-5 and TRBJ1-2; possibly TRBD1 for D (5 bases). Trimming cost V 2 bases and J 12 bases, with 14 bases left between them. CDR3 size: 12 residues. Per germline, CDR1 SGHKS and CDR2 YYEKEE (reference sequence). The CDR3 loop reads CASSLETGENTF. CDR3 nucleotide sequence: TGTGCCAGCAGCTTAGAAACAGGCGAAAACACCTTC.

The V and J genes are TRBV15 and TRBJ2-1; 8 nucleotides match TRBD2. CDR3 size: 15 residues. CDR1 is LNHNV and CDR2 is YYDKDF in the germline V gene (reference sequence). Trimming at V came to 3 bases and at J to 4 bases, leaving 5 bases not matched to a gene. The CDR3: CATSSQREFYNEQFF. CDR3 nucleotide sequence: TGTGCCACCAGCAGCCAGCGGGAGTTTTACAATGAGCAGTTCTTC.

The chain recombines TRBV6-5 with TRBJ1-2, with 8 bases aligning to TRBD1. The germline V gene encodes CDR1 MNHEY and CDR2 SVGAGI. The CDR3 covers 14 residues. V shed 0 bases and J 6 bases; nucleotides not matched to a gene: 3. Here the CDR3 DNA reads TGTGCCAGCAGTTACTCCCAGGGGGCGAATGGCTACACCTTC. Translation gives CASSYSQGANGYTF.

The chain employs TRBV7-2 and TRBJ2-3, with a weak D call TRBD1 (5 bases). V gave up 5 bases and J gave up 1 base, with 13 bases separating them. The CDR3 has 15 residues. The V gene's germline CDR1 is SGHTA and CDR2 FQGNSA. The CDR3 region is CASSQGFIGTDTQYF. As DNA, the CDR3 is TGTGCCAGCAGCCAGGGCTTTATTGGCACAGATACGCAGTATTTT.

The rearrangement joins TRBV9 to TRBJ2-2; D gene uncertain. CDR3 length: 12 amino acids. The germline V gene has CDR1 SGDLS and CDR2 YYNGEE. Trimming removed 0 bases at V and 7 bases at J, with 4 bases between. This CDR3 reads CASSVVIGELFF. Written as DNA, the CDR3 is TGTGCCAGCAGCGTAGTTATCGGGGAGCTGTTTTTT.

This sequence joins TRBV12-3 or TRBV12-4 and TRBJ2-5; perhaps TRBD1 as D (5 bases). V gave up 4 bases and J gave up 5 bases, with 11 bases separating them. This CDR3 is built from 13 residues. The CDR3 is CASSSPSGETQYF. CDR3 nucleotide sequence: TGTGCCAGCAGTTCCCCATCAGGGGAGACCCAGTACTTC.

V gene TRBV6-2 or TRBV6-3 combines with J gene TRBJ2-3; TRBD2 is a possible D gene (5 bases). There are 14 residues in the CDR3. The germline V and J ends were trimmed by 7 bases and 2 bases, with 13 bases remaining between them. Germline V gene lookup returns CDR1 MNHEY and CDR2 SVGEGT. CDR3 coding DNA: TGTGCCAGCAATTATCGGGAATCCACAGATACGCAGTATTTT. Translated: CASNYRESTDTQYF.

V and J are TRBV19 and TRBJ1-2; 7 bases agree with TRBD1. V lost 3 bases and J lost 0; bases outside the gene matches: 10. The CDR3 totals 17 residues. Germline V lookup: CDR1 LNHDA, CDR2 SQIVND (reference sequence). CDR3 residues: CASSIDVSTGSNYGYTF. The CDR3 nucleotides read TGTGCCAGTAGTATTGATGTGTCGACAGGGTCTAACTATGGCTACACCTTC.